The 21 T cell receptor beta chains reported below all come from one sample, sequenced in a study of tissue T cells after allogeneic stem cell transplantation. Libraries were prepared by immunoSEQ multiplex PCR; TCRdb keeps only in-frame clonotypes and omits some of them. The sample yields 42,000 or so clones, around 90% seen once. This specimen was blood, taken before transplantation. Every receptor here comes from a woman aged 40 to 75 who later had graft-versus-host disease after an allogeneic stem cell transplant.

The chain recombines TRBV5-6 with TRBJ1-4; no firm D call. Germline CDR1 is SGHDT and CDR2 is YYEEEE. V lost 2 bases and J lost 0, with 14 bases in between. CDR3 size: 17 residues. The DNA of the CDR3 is TGTGCCAGCAGCTTCTTCGGGGTCCCGACAACTAATGAAAAACTGTTTTTT. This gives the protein CASSFFGVPTTNEKLFF.

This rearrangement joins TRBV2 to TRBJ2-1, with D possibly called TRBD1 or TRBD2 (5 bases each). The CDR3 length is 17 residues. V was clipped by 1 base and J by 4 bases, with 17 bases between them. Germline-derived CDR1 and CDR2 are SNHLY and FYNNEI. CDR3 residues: CASSEGWGYTEYNEQFF. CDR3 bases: TGTGCCAGCAGTGAAGGTTGGGGGTACACCGAATACAATGAGCAGTTCTTC.

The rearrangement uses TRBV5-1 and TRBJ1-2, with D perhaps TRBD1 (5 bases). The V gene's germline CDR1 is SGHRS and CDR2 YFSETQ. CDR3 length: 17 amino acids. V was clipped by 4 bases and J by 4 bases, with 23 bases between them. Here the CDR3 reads CASSDPGGGRGFYGYTF. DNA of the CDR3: TGCGCCAGCAGCGACCCGGGCGGGGGAAGGGGCTTCTATGGCTACACCTTC.

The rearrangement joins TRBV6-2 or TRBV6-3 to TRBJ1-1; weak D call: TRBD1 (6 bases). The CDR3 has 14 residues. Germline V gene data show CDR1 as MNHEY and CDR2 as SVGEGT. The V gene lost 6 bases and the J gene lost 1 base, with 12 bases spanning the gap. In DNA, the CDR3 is TGTGCCAGCAGCCGGACAGTGGCGAACACTGAAGCTTTCTTT. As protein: CASSRTVANTEAFF.

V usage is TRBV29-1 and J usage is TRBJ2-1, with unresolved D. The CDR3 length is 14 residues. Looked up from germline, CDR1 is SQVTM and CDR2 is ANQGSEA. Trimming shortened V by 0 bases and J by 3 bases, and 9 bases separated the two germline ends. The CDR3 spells CSVEEMGLYNEQFF. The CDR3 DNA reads TGCAGCGTTGAAGAAATGGGTCTCTACAATGAGCAGTTCTTC.

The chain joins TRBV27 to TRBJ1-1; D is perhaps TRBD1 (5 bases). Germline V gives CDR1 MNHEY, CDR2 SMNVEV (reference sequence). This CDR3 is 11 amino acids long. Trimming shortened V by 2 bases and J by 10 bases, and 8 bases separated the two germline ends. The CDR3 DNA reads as TGTGCCAGCAGTTTAGGGACGAGAGCTTTCTTT. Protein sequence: CASSLGTRAFF.

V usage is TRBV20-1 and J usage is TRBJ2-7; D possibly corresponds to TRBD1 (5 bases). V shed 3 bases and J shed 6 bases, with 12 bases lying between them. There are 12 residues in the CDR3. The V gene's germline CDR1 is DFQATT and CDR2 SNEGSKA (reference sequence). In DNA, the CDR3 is TGCAGTGCTAGTATTTCAGGGCCCGAGCAGTACTTC. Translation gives CSASISGPEQYF.

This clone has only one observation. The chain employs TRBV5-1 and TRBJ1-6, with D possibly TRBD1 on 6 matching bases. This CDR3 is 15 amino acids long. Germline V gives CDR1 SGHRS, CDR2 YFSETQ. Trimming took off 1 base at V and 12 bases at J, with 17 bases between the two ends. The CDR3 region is CASSLYLEGGKPLHF. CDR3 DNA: TGCGCCAGCAGCTTGTACCTCGAGGGGGGCAAACCCCTCCACTTT.

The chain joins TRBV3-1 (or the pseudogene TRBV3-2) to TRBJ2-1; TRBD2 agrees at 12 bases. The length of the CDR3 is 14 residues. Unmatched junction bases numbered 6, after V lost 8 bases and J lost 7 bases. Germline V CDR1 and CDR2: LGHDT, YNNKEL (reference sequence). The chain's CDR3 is CASVSSGGGNEQFF. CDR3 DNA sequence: TGTGCCAGCGTATCTAGCGGGGGGGGAAATGAGCAGTTCTTC.

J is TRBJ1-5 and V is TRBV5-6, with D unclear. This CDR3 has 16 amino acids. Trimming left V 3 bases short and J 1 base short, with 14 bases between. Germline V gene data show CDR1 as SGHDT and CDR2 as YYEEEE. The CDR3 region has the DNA TGTGCCAGCAGCTGGGGAGGTCCCTTGAGCAATCAGCCCCAGCATTTT. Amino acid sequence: CASSWGGPLSNQPQHF.

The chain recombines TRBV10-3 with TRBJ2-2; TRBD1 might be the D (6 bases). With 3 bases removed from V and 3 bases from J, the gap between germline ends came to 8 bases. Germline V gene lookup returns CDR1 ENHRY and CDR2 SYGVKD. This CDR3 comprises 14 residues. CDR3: CAISDAGDTGELFF. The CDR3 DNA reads TGTGCCATCAGTGACGCAGGGGACACCGGGGAGCTGTTTTTT.

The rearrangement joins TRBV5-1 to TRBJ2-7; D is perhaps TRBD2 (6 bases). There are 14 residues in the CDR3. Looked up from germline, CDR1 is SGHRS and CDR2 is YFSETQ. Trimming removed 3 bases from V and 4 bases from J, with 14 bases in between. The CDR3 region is CASSSRTGEYEQYF. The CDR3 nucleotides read TGCGCCAGCAGCTCACGGACGGGAGAATACGAGCAGTACTTC.

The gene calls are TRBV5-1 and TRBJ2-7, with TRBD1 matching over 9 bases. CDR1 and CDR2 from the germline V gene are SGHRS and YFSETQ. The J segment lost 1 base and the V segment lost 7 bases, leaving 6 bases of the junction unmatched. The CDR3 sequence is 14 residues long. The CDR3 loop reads CASGKGQGSYEQYF. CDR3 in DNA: TGCGCCAGCGGCAAGGGACAGGGTTCCTACGAGCAGTACTTC.

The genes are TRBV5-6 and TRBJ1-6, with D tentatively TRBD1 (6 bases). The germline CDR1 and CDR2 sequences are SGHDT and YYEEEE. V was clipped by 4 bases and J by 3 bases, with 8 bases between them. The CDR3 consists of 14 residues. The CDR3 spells CASSRGIYNSPLHF. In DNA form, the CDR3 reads TGTGCCAGCAGCAGGGGGATCTATAATTCACCCCTCCACTTT.

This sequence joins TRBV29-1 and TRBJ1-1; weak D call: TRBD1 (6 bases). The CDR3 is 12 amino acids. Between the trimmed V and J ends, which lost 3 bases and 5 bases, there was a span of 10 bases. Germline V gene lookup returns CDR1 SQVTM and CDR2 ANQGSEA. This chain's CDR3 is CSVDGGATEAFF. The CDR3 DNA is TGCAGCGTTGACGGGGGGGCAACTGAAGCTTTCTTT.

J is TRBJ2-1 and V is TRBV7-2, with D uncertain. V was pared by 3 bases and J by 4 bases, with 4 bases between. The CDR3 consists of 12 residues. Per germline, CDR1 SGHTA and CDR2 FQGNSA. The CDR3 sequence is CASSFFYNEQFF. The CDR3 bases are TGTGCCAGCAGCTTTTTTTACAATGAGCAGTTCTTC.

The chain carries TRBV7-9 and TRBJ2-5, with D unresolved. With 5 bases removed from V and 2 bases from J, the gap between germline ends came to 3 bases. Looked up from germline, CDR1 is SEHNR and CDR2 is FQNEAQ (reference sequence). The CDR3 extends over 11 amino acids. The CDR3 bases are TGTGCCAGCAGCGGGCAAGAGACCCAGTACTTC. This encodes CASSGQETQYF.

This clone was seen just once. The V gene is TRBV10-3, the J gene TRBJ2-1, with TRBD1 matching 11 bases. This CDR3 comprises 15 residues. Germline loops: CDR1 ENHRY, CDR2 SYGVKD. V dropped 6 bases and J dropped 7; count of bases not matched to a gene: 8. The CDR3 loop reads CAISDLGTGGNEQFF. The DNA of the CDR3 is TGTGCCATCAGCGACCTCGGGACAGGGGGGAATGAGCAGTTCTTC.

In DNA, the CDR3 is TGCAGCGTCCTCGGGGAGATTAGCGGGGACCAAGAGACCCAGTACTTC. This translates into CSVLGEISGDQETQYF. The chain employs TRBV29-1 and TRBJ2-5; 8 nucleotides align to TRBD2. CDR1 and CDR2 from the germline V gene are SQVTM and ANQGSEA. This CDR3 is 16 amino acids long. V lost 6 bases, J lost 0 bases, and 12 bases stayed unmatched.

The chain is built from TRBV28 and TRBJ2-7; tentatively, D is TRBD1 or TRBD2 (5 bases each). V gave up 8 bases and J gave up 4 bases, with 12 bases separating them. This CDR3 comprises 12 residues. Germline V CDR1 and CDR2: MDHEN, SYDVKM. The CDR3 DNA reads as TGTGCCAGCGGGGGATACAAGTACGAGCAGTACTTC. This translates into CASGGYKYEQYF.

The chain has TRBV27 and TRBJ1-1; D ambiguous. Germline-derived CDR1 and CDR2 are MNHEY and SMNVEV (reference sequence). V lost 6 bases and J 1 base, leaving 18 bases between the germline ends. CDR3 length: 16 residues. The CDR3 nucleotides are TGTGCCAGCAGGGAGAACCTACAGAGGTCGAACACTGAAGCTTTCTTT. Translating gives CASRENLQRSNTEAFF.